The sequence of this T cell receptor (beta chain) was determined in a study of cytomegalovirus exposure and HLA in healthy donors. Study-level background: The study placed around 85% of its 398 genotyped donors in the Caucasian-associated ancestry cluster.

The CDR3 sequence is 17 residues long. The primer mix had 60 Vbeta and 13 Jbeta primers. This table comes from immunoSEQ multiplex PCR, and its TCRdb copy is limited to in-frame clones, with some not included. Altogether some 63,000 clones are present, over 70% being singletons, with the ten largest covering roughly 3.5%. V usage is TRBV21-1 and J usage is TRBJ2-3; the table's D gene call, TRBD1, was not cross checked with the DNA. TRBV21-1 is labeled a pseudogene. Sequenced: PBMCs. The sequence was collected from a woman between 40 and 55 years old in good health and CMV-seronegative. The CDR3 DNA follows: TGTGCCAGCAGCGCCCAGACCGGGACAGAGATGGTTTATACGCAGTATTTT. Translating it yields CASSAQTGTEMVYTQYF.